This entry lists 20 T cell receptor beta chains sequenced from one sample in a study of T-cell memory formation after mild COVID-19. Via MiXCR, TCRdb re-called the 5' RACE reads, giving one row per CDR3 protein. The sample holds about 29,000 distinct CDR3 sequences, 12% seen once. The sequencing sample was made of PBMCs or a T cell subset sorted from them (not recorded which). The source of these receptors is an adult woman who had mild COVID-19 (a few samples of this study predate the infection). Cell type and time point are not known.

This clonotype was counted ten times or more. This chain links TRBV14 with TRBJ2-5; possibly TRBD2 for D (6 bases). Trimming left V 3 bases short and J 5 bases short, with 16 bases between. CDR3 length: 15 residues. The germline V gene encodes CDR1 SGHDN and CDR2 FVKESK. CDR3 in amino acids: CASSHQSGLKETQYF. CDR3 DNA: TGTGCCAGCAGCCATCAAAGCGGGTTGAAGGAGACCCAGTACTTC.

The genes are TRBV12-3 or TRBV12-4 and TRBJ1-5, with D perhaps matching TRBD1 (5 bases). Trimming cost V 2 bases and J 8 bases, with 16 bases left between them. The CDR3 extends over 15 amino acids. The CDR3 spells CASSLREGKTEPQHF. For the CDR3, the DNA is TGTGCCAGCAGTTTAAGGGAGGGGAAGACGGAGCCCCAGCATTTT.

Many counts were recorded for this clonotype. This chain joins TRBV7-2 and TRBJ2-1, with D possibly being TRBD1 or TRBD2 (6 bases each). V dropped 6 bases and J dropped 3 bases, with 12 bases sitting between them. Germline V CDR1 and CDR2: SGHTA, FQGNSA. This CDR3 region has 14 residues. The CDR3 sequence is CASSRGGGYNEQFF. The CDR3 DNA reads as TGTGCCAGCAGTCGCGGAGGGGGCTACAATGAGCAGTTCTTC. Full variable domain (outside the CDR3, taken from reference TRBV7-2 and TRBJ2-1): GAGVSQSPSNKVTEKGKDVELRCDPISGHTALYWYRQSLGQGLEFLIYFQGNSAPDKSGLPSDRFSAERTGGSVSTLTIQRTQQEDSAVYLCASSRGGGYNEQFFGPGTRLTVL.

There are many counts of this clonotype. The gene calls are TRBV4-3 and TRBJ2-5; 8 bases line up with TRBD2. J was trimmed by 5 bases and V by 4 bases; bases with no gene match: 15. The CDR3 spans 17 residues. The germline CDR1 and CDR2 sequences are LGHNA and YSLEER. The CDR3 DNA is TGCGCCAGCAGCCCCCAAGACGGGAGGGGGATTGGGGAGACCCAGTACTTC. Translated: CASSPQDGRGIGETQYF.

V and J are TRBV5-6 and TRBJ1-2; 10 bases align to TRBD1. This CDR3 contains 15 residues. The germline gives CDR1 SGHDT, CDR2 YYEEEE. Germline trimming cut 4 bases from V and 3 bases from J; bases unmatched to any gene: 6. CDR3 sequence (DNA): TGTGCCAGCAGCCGACAGGGGGCTTTCCACTATGGCTACACCTTC. Its protein product is CASSRQGAFHYGYTF.

This clonotype has ten or more counts. This chain connects TRBV10-2 to TRBJ2-3, with D unclear. There are 12 residues in the CDR3. Trimming left V 4 bases short and J 5 bases short, with 7 bases between. Germline lookup yields CDR1 WSHSY and CDR2 SAAADI. The CDR3, as DNA: TGCGCCAGCAGTGTAAAGGTAGATACGCAGTATTTT. Protein: CASSVKVDTQYF.

This clonotype showed up many times. J is TRBJ2-7 and V is TRBV10-3; TRBD1 aligns across 10 bases. CDR3 length: 11 residues. CDR1 is ENHRY and CDR2 is SYGVKD in the germline V gene. Germline trimming cut 11 bases from V and 4 bases from J; bases unmatched to any gene: 2. The CDR3 is CASGQGYEQYF. DNA for the CDR3: TGTGCCTCGGGACAGGGGTACGAGCAGTACTTC.

This clonotype was observed at least ten times. The chain has TRBV24-1 and TRBJ2-1; TRBD1 aligns across 7 bases. The CDR3 is made up of 16 amino acids. Trimming took 3 bases from V and 4 from J; bases not matched to a gene: 8. The germline V gene has CDR1 KGHDR and CDR2 SFDVKD. DNA of the CDR3: TGTGCCACCAGTGATCCCAGGGGACAGTTATACAATGAGCAGTTCTTC. Translated, it gives CATSDPRGQLYNEQFF.

The rearrangement uses TRBV6-2 or TRBV6-3 and TRBJ2-7, with no clear D. This CDR3 region has 16 residues. Germline CDR1 MNHEY, CDR2 SVGEGT. The germline V and J ends were trimmed by 6 bases and 0 bases, with 18 bases remaining between them. Here the CDR3 reads CASSPQSDGFSYEQYF. The CDR3 bases are TGTGCCAGCAGCCCCCAGTCGGACGGGTTCTCCTACGAGCAGTACTTC.

This rearrangement joins TRBV12-3 or TRBV12-4 to TRBJ1-5; TRBD1 might be the D (5 bases). Trimming took 4 bases from V and 3 from J, leaving 7 bases between them. The CDR3 loop spans 13 amino acids. The CDR3 sequence is CASSSGYNQPQHF. CDR3 nucleotide sequence: TGTGCCAGCAGTTCAGGGTACAATCAGCCCCAGCATTTT.

This clonotype showed up many times. The J gene is TRBJ2-2, the V gene TRBV5-1; a weak D match, TRBD1 (6 bases). CDR3 length equals 17 residues. Between the trimmed V and J ends, which lost 4 bases and 4 bases, there was a span of 20 bases. Germline V gene sequence: CDR1 SGHRS, CDR2 YFSETQ. In DNA form, the CDR3 reads TGCGCCAGCAGCCCTCTCGACAGGTCTAGAGGCACCGGGGAGCTGTTTTTT. Translated, it gives CASSPLDRSRGTGELFF. The full variable domain, in which reference TRBV5-1 and TRBJ2-2 provide the parts outside the CDR3, is KAGVTQTPRYLIKTRGQQVTLSCSPISGHRSVSWYQQTPGQGLQFLFEYFSETQRNKGNFPGRFSGRQFSNSRSEMNVSTLELGDSALYLCASSPLDRSRGTGELFFGEGSRLTVL.

This clonotype came up once. The chain has TRBV2 and TRBJ2-7; 8 bases are a match to TRBD1. The trim removed 2 bases at V and 4 bases at J, leaving 7 bases unmatched. Germline lookup yields CDR1 SNHLY and CDR2 FYNNEI. The CDR3 contains 15 residues. The CDR3 nucleotides read TGTGCCAGCAGTGAAACCCGGGACAGGTCATACGAGCAGTACTTC. Protein product: CASSETRDRSYEQYF.

There are many counts of this clonotype. The rearrangement joins TRBV9 to TRBJ1-5, with D maybe TRBD1 (5 bases). This CDR3 region has 15 residues. Germline CDR1 reads SGDLS; CDR2 reads YYNGEE. V lost 2 bases and J 2 bases, leaving 11 bases between the germline ends. The CDR3 DNA sequence: TGTGCCAGCAGCGTGGGGGAATTGGGCAATCAGCCCCAGCATTTT. Residues: CASSVGELGNQPQHF.

This clonotype was observed many times. One junction end disagrees with the germline gene, perhaps due to a read error. The chain carries TRBV7-7 and TRBJ2-2; TRBD2 agrees at 10 bases. The CDR3 totals 16 residues. Germline V gives CDR1 SSHAT, CDR2 FNYEAQ (reference sequence). This CDR3 is CASSPITAGGPGELFF. CDR3 sequence (DNA): TGTGCTAGCAGCCCGATTACAGCGGGAGGGCCCGGGGAGCTGTTTTTT.

This clonotype was seen at least ten times. The chain is built from TRBV5-4 and TRBJ2-1; 7 nucleotides align to TRBD2. J gave up 5 bases and V 4 bases, and 9 bases lay outside the gene matches. The CDR3 totals 15 residues. CDR1 and CDR2 (germline): SGHNT, YYREEE (reference sequence). The CDR3 nucleotides read TGTGCCAGCAGCCTACCCGGGACTACTCACAATGAGCAGTTCTTC. Encoded protein: CASSLPGTTHNEQFF.

There are many counts of this clonotype. A read error may account for a junction end that differs from germline. The chain uses TRBV6-6 and TRBJ1-5; D perhaps matches TRBD1 (6 bases). There are 13 residues in the CDR3. CDR1 and CDR2 (germline): MNHNY, SVGAGI (reference sequence). As DNA, the CDR3 is TGTGCCAGCGACCCAACAGGGCATCAGACCCAGCATTTT. Amino acid sequence: CASDPTGHQTQHF.

This rearrangement joins TRBV20-1 to TRBJ1-2, with 7 bases identical to TRBD1. This CDR3 comprises 13 residues. With V trimmed by 5 bases and J by 2 bases, 5 bases remained unmatched. CDR1 is DFQATT and CDR2 is SNEGSKA in the germline V gene (reference sequence). CDR3 coding DNA: TGCAGTGCTTCCAAGGACAGGAACTATGGCTACACCTTC. Amino acids: CSASKDRNYGYTF.

This clonotype was recorded a few times. The V and J genes are TRBV10-3 and TRBJ2-1; TRBD1 or TRBD2 may be the D gene (5 bases each). There are 17 residues in the CDR3. Germline V gene sequence: CDR1 ENHRY, CDR2 SYGVKD. V dropped 2 bases and J dropped 8 bases, with 22 bases sitting between them. CDR3 DNA sequence: TGTGCCATCAGTGAGCCTGCTAGTGGGGGTTTGGGCGATGAGCAGTTCTTC. This sequence encodes CAISEPASGGLGDEQFF.

Many counts were recorded for this clonotype. The chain uses TRBV6-5 and TRBJ1-2, with 9 bases fitting TRBD1. The germline V gene encodes CDR1 MNHEY and CDR2 SVGAGI. With 5 bases clipped from V and 6 bases from J, the junction kept 4 bases outside the gene matches. The CDR3 contains 13 residues. CDR3 sequence reads: CASSTTGGDGYTF. CDR3 coding DNA: TGTGCCAGCAGTACTACAGGGGGCGATGGCTACACCTTC.

This clonotype has a count of ten or more. The CDR3 nucleotides are TGTGCCAGCAGTCAAACAGGGTCTGGAAACACCATATATTTT. It encodes CASSQTGSGNTIYF. The chain has TRBV6-7 and TRBJ1-3, with a tentative D call TRBD1 (6 bases). TRBV6-7 is marked as an open reading frame, function uncertain. Trimming stripped 5 bases from V and 1 base from J, with 9 bases between. The CDR3 has 14 amino acids.